This T cell receptor (beta chain) was captured by sequencing in a study of regulatory T cells in long-lasting Graves disease. Relying on iRepertoire HTBI primers and Arm-PCR of CDR3 regions, the team built TCR beta libraries. In the study's own analysis: Throughout the samples, researchers identified roughly 60 TRBV and about 15 TRBJ segments. MiXCR, applied by TCRdb to the multiplex PCR reads, yields one record per CDR3 protein. Here the V and J calls rest on TCRdb's processing, not on the authors' analysis. The sample has over 500,000 distinct CDR3 sequences, about 16% seen once. In this sample, this clonotype turned up many times. Time point given: newly diagnosed GD, antithyroid drugs for less than 3 months. Following extraction of RNA from PBMCs, that RNA was used to make the TCR library. This sample also belongs to another study, concerning T cells in Graves' hyperthyroidism and ophthalmopathy. From that report: Orbital computed tomography and thyroid ultrasound, together with serum TRAb and thyroxine and clinical symptoms, were used for diagnoses.

The sequencing here drew on peripheral blood mononuclear cells (PBMCs), taken at new diagnosis, from a patient treated with antithyroid drugs. The source is a woman in her 30s with Graves disease.

CDR3 amino acids: CASSLDQTSGRFDEQFF. CDR3 bases: TGTGCCAGCAGCTTAGACCAGACTAGCGGGAGGTTCGATGAGCAGTTCTTC. The chain joins TRBV7-3 to TRBJ2-1; 13 positions match TRBD2. V was pared by 2 bases and J by 8 bases, with 9 bases of the junction left unmatched. Germline CDR1 reads SGHTA; CDR2 reads FQGTGA. The CDR3 is 17 amino acids.